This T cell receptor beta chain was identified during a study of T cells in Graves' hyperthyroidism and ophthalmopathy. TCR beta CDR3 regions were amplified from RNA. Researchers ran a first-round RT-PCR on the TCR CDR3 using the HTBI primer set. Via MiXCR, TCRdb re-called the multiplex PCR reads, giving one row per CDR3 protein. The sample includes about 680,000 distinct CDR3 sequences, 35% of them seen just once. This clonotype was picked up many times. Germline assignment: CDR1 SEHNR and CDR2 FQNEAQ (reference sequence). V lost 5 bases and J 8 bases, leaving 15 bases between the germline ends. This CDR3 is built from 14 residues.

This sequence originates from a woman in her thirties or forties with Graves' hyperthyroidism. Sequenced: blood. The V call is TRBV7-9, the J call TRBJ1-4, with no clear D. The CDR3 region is CASSPSGVGEKLFF. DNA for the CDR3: TGTGCCAGCAGCCCCAGCGGGGTGGGGGAAAAACTGTTTTTT.